This entry concerns a single T cell receptor beta chain. This sample was included in a study of blood T cell repertoires in COVID-19. Profiled with immunoSEQ multiplex PCR; TCRdb holds only in-frame clones, not every one. Altogether 450,000 or so clones are present, about 90% being singletons, with the ten largest covering less than 0.95%. This CDR3 region has 15 residues. The V segment lost 2 bases and the J segment 6 bases; nucleotides outside the gene matches: 7. CDR1 SGDLS and CDR2 YYNGEE come from the germline V gene. What was sequenced was peripheral blood. This chain uses TRBV9 with TRBJ2-3; the match to TRBD2 covers 9 bases. This sequence originates from a man aged 18 to 29 with COVID-19, enrolled during active disease. The CDR3 sequence is CASSVGVAGVDTQYF. DNA for the CDR3: TGTGCCAGCAGCGTCGGTGTAGCGGGGGTTGATACGCAGTATTTT.